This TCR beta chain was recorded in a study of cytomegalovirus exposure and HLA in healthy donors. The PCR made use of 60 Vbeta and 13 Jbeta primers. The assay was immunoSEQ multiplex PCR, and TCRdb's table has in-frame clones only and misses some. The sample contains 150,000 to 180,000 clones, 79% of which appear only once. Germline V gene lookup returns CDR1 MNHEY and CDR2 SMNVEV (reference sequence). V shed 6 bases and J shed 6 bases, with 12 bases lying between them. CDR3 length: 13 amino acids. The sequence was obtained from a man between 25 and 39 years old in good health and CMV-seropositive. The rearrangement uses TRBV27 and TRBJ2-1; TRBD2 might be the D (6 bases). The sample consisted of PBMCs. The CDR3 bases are TGTGCCAGCAGCCCCCTGGAGGGCAATGAGCAGTTCTTC. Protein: CASSPLEGNEQFF.